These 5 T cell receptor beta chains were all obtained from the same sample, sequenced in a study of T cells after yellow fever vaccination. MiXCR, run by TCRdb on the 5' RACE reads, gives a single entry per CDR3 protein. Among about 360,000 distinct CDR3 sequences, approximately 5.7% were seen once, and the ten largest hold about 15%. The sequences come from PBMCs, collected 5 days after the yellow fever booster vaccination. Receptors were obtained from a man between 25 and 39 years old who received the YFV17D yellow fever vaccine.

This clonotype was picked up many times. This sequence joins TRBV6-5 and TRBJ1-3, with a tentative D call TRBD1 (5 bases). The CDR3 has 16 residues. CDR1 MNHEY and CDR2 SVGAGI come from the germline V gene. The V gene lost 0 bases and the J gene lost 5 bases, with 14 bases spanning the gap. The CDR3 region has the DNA TGTGCCAGCAGTTACTCGATAGCAGGGAGGCGAAACACCATATATTTT. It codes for CASSYSIAGRRNTIYF.

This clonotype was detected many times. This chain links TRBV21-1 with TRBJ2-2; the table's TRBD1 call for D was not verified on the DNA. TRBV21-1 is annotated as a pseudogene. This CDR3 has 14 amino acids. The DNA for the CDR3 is TGTGCCAGCACACAGGTTACCAACACCGGGGAGCTGTTTTTT. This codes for CASTQVTNTGELFF.

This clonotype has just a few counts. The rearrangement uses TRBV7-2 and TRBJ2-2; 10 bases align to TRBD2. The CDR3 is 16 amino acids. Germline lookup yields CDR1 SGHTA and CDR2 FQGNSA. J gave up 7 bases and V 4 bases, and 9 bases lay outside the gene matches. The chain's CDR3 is CASSSSGSKYNGELFF. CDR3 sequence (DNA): TGTGCCAGCAGCTCTAGCGGGAGTAAATATAACGGGGAGCTGTTTTTT. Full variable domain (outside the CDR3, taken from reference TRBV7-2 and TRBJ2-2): GAGVSQSPSNKVTEKGKDVELRCDPISGHTALYWYRQSLGQGLEFLIYFQGNSAPDKSGLPSDRFSAERTGGSVSTLTIQRTQQEDSAVYLCASSSSGSKYNGELFFGEGSRLTVL.

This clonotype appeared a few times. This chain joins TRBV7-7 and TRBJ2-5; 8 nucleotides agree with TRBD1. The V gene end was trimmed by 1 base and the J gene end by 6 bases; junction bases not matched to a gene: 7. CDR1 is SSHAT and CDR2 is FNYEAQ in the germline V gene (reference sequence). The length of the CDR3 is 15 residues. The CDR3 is CASSLDAGGKKTQYF. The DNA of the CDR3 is TGTGCCAGCAGCTTAGACGCAGGGGGCAAAAAGACCCAGTACTTC.

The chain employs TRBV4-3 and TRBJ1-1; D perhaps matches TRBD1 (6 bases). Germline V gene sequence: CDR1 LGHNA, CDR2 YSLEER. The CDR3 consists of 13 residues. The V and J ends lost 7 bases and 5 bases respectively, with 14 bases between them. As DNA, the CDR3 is TGCGCCAGCACCCCGGGGGGGCGGACTGAAGCTTTCTTT. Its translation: CASTPGGRTEAFF.